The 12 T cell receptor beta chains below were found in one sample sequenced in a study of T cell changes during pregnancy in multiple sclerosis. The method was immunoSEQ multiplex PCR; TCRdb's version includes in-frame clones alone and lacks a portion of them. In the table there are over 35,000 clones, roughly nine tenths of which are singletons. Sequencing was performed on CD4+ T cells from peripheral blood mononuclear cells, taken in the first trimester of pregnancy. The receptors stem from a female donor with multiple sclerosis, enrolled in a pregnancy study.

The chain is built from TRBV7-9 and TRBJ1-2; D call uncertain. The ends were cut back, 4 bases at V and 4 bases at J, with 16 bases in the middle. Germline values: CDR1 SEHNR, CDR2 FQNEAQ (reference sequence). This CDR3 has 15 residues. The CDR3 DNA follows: TGTGCCAGCAGCTACGGGAGACCAGCGCCCTATGGCTACACCTTC. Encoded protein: CASSYGRPAPYGYTF.

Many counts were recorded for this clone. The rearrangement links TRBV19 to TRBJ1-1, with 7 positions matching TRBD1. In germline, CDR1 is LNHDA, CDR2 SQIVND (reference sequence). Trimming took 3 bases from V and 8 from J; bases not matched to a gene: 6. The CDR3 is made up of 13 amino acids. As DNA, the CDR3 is TGTGCCAGTAGTATTCCCCCAGGGGGGGAAGCTTTCTTT. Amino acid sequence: CASSIPPGGEAFF.

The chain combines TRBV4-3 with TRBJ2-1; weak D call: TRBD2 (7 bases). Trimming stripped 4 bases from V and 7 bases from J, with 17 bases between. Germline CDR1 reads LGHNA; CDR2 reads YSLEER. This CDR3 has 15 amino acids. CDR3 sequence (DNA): TGCGCCAGCAGCCGAGGGGGGGCCTATTCGAATGAGCAGTTCTTC. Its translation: CASSRGGAYSNEQFF.

For the CDR3, the DNA is TGTGCCAGCAGCTCCTCGGGTGGGTTGAACACTGAAGCTTTCTTT. It codes for CASSSSGGLNTEAFF. The chain recombines TRBV7-9 with TRBJ1-1; D is undetermined. Trimming took 4 bases from V and 0 from J, leaving 12 bases between them. Germline V gives CDR1 SEHNR, CDR2 FQNEAQ (reference sequence). The length of the CDR3 is 15 residues.

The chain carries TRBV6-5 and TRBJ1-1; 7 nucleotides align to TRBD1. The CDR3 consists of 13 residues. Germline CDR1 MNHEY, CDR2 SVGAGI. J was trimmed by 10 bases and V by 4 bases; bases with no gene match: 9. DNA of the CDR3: TGTGCCAGCAGTTTCAGCGACAGGGCCGGAGCTTTCTTT. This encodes CASSFSDRAGAFF.

In DNA form, the CDR3 reads TGTGCCAGCAGGATTACAGGGGACCCCTACAATGAGCAGTTCTTC. As protein: CASRITGDPYNEQFF. The rearrangement links TRBV2 to TRBJ2-1; 7 positions match TRBD1. The junction had 7 bases not matched to a gene; V was cut back by 6 bases and J by 2 bases. CDR3 length: 15 amino acids. The germline V gene encodes CDR1 SNHLY and CDR2 FYNNEI.

The CDR3 DNA is TGTGCCAGCAGCTTAGGAGGACAGAGATTTTCTGAGACCCAGTACTTC. Protein sequence: CASSLGGQRFSETQYF. The chain combines TRBV7-7 with TRBJ2-5; possible D gene TRBD1, 6 bases. Germline assignment: CDR1 SSHAT and CDR2 FNYEAQ (reference sequence). The CDR3 is 16 amino acids. Trimming left V 1 base short and J 5 bases short, with 17 bases between.

CDR3 residues: CASSFAAGTSGREGQYF. The CDR3 DNA is TGTGCCAGCAGCTTTGCAGCGGGGACTAGCGGGAGAGAGGGCCAGTACTTC. This rearrangement joins TRBV7-9 to TRBJ2-5; 14 bases line up with TRBD2. This CDR3 comprises 17 residues. Germline CDR1 and CDR2: SEHNR and FQNEAQ (reference sequence). V shed 3 bases and J 10 bases; nucleotides not matched to a gene: 13.

The CDR3 DNA sequence: TGTGCCAGCAGTGCGTTTTACAGGGGGGTTGGCTACACCTTC. This sequence encodes CASSAFYRGVGYTF. The chain carries TRBV6-1 and TRBJ1-2, with 8 bases identical to TRBD1. After removal of 4 bases from V and 7 bases from J, the junction contained 8 bases not matched to a gene. The CDR3 has 14 residues. Per germline, CDR1 MNHNS and CDR2 SASEGT.

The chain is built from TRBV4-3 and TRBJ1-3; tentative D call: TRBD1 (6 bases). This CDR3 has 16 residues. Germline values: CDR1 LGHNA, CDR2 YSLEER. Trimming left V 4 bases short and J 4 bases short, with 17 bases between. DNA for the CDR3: TGCGCCAGCAGCCCCCTCTGGGGGCCGGGAGGAAACACCATATATTTT. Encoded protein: CASSPLWGPGGNTIYF.

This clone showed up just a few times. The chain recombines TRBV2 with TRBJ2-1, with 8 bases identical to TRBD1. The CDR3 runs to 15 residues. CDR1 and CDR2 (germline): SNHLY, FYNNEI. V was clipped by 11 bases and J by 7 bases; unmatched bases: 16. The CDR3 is CAVSREWTGTNEQFF. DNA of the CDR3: TGTGCCGTTTCCAGGGAATGGACAGGGACGAATGAGCAGTTCTTC.

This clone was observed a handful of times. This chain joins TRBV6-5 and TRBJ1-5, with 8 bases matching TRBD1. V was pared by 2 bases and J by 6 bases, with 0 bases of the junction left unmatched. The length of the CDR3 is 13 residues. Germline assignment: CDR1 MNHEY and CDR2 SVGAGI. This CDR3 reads CASSYDRGQPQHF. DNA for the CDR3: TGTGCCAGCAGTTACGACAGGGGTCAGCCCCAGCATTTT.